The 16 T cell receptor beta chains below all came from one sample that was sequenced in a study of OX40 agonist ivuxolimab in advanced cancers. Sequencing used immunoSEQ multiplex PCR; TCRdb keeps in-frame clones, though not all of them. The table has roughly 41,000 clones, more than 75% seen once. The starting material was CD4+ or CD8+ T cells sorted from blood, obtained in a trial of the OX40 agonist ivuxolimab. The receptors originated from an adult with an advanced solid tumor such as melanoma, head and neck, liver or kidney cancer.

CDR3 nucleotide sequence: TGTGCCAGCAGCTTGACGGCGGAGGGCTACACCTTC. Encoded protein: CASSLTAEGYTF. The gene calls are TRBV11-2 and TRBJ1-2; D is unclear. CDR1 is SGHAT and CDR2 is FQNNGV in the germline V gene. The CDR3 consists of 12 residues. V was clipped by 3 bases and J by 8 bases, with 10 bases between them.

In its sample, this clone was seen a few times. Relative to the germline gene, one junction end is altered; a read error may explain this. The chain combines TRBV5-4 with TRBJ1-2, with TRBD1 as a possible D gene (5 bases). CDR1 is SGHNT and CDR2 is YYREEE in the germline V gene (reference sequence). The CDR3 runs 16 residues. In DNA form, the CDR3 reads TGCGCCAGCAGCCAAGATAGGGGCCGGGCCCTGTATGGCTACACCTTC. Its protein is CASSQDRGRALYGYTF.

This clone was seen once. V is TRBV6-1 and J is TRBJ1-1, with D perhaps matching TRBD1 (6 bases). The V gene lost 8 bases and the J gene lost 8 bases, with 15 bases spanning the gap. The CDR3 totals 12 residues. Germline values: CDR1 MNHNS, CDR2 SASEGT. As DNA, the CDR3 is TGTGCCAGCCTGGGGGCGCCTCCAGAAGCTTTCTTT. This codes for CASLGAPPEAFF.

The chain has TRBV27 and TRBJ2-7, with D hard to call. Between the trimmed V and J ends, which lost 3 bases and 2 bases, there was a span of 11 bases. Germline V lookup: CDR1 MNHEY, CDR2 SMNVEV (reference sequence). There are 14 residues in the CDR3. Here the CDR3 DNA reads TGTGCCAGCAGTTTGGTCAGGCGAGCCTACGAGCAGTACTTC. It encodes CASSLVRRAYEQYF.

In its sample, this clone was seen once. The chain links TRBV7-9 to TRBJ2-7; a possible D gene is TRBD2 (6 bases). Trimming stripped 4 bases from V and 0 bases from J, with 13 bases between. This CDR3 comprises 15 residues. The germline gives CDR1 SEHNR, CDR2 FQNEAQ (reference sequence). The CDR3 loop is CASSSLAEPSYEQYF. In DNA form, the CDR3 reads TGTGCCAGCAGCTCACTAGCTGAGCCCTCCTACGAGCAGTACTTC. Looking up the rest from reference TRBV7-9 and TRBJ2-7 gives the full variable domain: DTGVSQNPRHKITKRGQNVTFRCDPISEHNRLYWYRQTLGQGPEFLTYFQNEAQLEKSRLLSDRFSAERPKGSFSTLEIQRTEQGDSAMYLCASSSLAEPSYEQYFGPGTRLTVT.

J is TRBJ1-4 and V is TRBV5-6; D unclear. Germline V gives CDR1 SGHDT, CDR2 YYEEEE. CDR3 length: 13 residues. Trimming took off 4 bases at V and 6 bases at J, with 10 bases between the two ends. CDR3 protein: CASSPSHYEKLFF. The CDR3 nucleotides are TGTGCCAGCAGCCCGAGCCATTATGAAAAACTGTTTTTT.

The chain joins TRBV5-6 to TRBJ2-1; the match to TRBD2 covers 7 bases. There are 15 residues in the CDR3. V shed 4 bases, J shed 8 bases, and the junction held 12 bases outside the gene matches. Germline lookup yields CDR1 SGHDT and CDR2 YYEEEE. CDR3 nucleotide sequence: TGTGCCAGCAGCCCCCCGTGGGGGGGATTGGATGAGCAGTTCTTC. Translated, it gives CASSPPWGGLDEQFF.

The CDR3 is CASSQDPGSSYEQYF. The CDR3 DNA reads TGCGCCAGCAGCCAAGATCCGGGGAGCTCCTACGAGCAGTACTTC. The chain is built from TRBV4-3 and TRBJ2-7; D possibly corresponds to TRBD2 (5 bases). The CDR3 is 15 amino acids. V shed 0 bases and J shed 0 bases, with 9 bases lying between them. Germline V gene lookup returns CDR1 LGHNA and CDR2 YSLEER.

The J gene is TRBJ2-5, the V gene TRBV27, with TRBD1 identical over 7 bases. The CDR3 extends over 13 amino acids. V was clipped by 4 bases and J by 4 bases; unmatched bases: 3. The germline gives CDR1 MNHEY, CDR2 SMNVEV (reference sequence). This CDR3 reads CASSSEGAETQYF. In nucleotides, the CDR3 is TGTGCCAGCAGTTCAGAGGGGGCAGAGACCCAGTACTTC.

CDR3 DNA: TGTGCCAGCAGCTTAACGGCATACGAGCAGTACTTC. Protein sequence: CASSLTAYEQYF. The V and J genes are TRBV11-2 and TRBJ2-7, with D unresolved. The V end lost 2 bases, the J end lost 4 bases, and 6 bases lay between the germline ends. The CDR3 is 12 residues long. Germline loops: CDR1 SGHAT, CDR2 FQNNGV. Full variable domain (rest looked up from reference TRBV11-2 and TRBJ2-7): EAGVAQSPRYKIIEKRQSVAFWCNPISGHATLYWYQQILGQGPKLLIQFQNNGVVDDSQLPKDRFSAERLKGVDSTLKIQPAKLEDSAVYLCASSLTAYEQYFGPGTRLTVT.

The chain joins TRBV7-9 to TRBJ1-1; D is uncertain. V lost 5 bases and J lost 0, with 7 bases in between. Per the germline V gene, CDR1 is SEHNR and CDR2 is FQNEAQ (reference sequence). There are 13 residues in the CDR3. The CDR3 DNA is TGTGCCAGCAGCACAACCCTGAACACTGAAGCTTTCTTT. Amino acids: CASSTTLNTEAFF.

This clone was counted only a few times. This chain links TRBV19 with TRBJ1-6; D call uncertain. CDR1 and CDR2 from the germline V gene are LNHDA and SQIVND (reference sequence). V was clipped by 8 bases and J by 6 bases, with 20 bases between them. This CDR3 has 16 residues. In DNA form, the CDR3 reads TGTGCCAGTGGAGTTGCCCGTGGAGGTGCTAATTCACCCCTCCACTTT. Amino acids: CASGVARGGANSPLHF.

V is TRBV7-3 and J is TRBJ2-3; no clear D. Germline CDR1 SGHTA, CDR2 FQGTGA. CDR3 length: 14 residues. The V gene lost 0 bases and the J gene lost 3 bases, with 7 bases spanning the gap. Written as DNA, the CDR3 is TGTGCCAGCAGCTTAACGGTTAAAACAGATACGCAGTATTTT. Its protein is CASSLTVKTDTQYF.

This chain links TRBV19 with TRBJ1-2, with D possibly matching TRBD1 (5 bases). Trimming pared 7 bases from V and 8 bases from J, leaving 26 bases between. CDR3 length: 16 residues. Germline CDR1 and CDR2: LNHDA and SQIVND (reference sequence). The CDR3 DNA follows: TGTGCCAGTACCGGGGGAGGATCGGCGACCGTGTGGGGCTACACCTTC. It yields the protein CASTGGGSATVWGYTF.

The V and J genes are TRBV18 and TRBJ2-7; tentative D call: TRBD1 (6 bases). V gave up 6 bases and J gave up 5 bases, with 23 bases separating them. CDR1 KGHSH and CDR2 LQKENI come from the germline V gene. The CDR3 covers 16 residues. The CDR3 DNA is TGTGCCAGCTCTAATGTCCAGGGGCAGGGGTTGAACGAGCAGTACTTC. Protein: CASSNVQGQGLNEQYF.

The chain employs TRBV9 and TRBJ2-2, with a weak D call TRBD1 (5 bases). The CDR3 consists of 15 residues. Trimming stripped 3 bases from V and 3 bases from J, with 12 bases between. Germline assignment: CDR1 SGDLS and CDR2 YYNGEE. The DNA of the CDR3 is TGTGCCAGCAGCGACAGGACGTTCGACACCGGGGAGCTGTTTTTT. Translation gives CASSDRTFDTGELFF.